This T cell receptor beta chain was recovered during a study of CD8+ T cells in alopecia areata. Germline V gene sequence: CDR1 SGHTA, CDR2 FQGNSA. V was clipped by 2 bases and J by 6 bases, with 7 bases between them. The CDR3 sequence is 12 residues long. The sample's treatment: oral pan-JAK inhibitor, 5-10 mg twice daily. RNA, once extracted, was reverse transcribed into cDNA for use as the sequencing template. The assay was immunoSEQ multiplex PCR, and TCRdb's table has in-frame clones only and misses some. The table includes under 150,000 clones, 56% detected once. Source: CD4+ T cells sorted from blood, taken at week 24, from a patient treated with tofacitinib. The receptor's source is a human donor with alopecia areata. J is TRBJ1-2 and V is TRBV7-2; no definite D call. CDR3 DNA: TGTGCCAGCAGCTTACGAGTGCATGGCTACACCTTC. It codes for CASSLRVHGYTF.